The T cell receptor (beta chain) described here comes from a study of immune characterization of retroperitoneal liposarcoma. CDR1 and CDR2 from the germline V gene are SGHTA and FQGNSA. The CDR3 is 13 residues long. Sample share makes this clonotype medium-sized. MiXCR, run by TCRdb on the PCR reads, gives a single entry per CDR3 protein. The data show about 9,600 distinct CDR3 sequences, about 30% seen once. Input material: tumor tissue. This chain joins TRBV7-2 and TRBJ2-1; possible D gene TRBD1, 5 bases. The J call may be wrong; the DNA end is better matched by TRBJ2-7. The origin of this receptor is a male donor with retroperitoneal liposarcoma. CDR3 sequence reads: CASSLDNYNEQYF. CDR3 bases: TGTGCCAGCAGCTTGGACAACTACAATGAGCAGTACTTC.